A single sample is the source of the 18 T cell receptor beta chains below, sequenced in a study of T cells in Graves' hyperthyroidism and ophthalmopathy. The CDR3 regions of TCR beta were amplified from RNA transcripts. In the first-round RT-PCR of the TCR CDR3, the HTBI primer set was used. TCRdb used MiXCR to reprocess the multiplex PCR reads, holding one entry per CDR3 protein. The profile shows 600,000 to 750,000 distinct CDR3 sequences, 17% of them singletons. The sample consisted of blood. Every receptor here comes from a man aged 50 to 59 with Graves' hyperthyroidism.

This clonotype has more than one count but fewer than ten. The chain couples TRBV5-1 to TRBJ2-3; D tentatively reads TRBD1 or TRBD2 (5 bases each). This CDR3 comprises 15 residues. V lost 2 bases and J 3 bases, leaving 13 bases between the germline ends. Germline V gene sequence: CDR1 SGHRS, CDR2 YFSETQ. This CDR3 is CASSFRDPLTDTQYF. As DNA, the CDR3 is TGCGCCAGCAGCTTCCGGGACCCATTAACAGATACGCAGTATTTT.

This clonotype was observed many times. This chain joins TRBV27 and TRBJ2-7; D is perhaps TRBD2 (5 bases). The CDR3 extends over 13 amino acids. Looked up from germline, CDR1 is MNHEY and CDR2 is SMNVEV (reference sequence). Trimming left V 0 bases short and J 5 bases short, with 8 bases between. The CDR3 DNA follows: TGTGCCAGCAGTTTATCATCCGGGAACGAGCAGTACTTC. This gives the protein CASSLSSGNEQYF.

Ten or more counts support this clonotype. V is TRBV28 and J is TRBJ2-1; D remains ambiguous. Trimming removed 6 bases from V and 3 bases from J, with 0 bases in between. The germline gives CDR1 MDHEN, CDR2 SYDVKM. There are 10 residues in the CDR3. This CDR3 reads CASSYNEQFF. CDR3 in DNA: TGTGCCAGCAGCTACAATGAGCAGTTCTTC. The full variable domain, rest sourced from reference TRBV28 and TRBJ2-1, is DVKVTQSSRYLVKRTGEKVFLECVQDMDHENMFWYRQDPGLGLRLIYFSYDVKMKEKGDIPEGYSVSREKKERFSLILESASTNQTSMYLCASSYNEQFFGPGTRLTVL.

The rearrangement joins TRBV7-9 to TRBJ2-3; the D gene is possibly TRBD2 (6 bases). The V end lost 5 bases, the J end lost 0 bases, and 15 bases lay between the germline ends. The CDR3 spans 16 residues. Per germline, CDR1 SEHNR and CDR2 FQNEAQ (reference sequence). The CDR3 bases are TGTGCCAGCAGCGCCGGGACTGCCATAAGCACAGATACGCAGTATTTT. It specifies CASSAGTAISTDTQYF.

This clonotype has ten or more counts. V usage is TRBV5-1 and J usage is TRBJ2-7, with TRBD2 as a possible D gene (6 bases). V lost 1 base and J 6 bases, leaving 8 bases between the germline ends. CDR1 is SGHRS, CDR2 YFSETQ, per germline. The CDR3 runs 12 residues. The CDR3 DNA follows: TGCGCCAGCAGCTTGTCTAGCGCCGAGCAGTACTTC. The encoded protein is CASSLSSAEQYF.

This clonotype has more than one count but fewer than ten. The rearrangement links TRBV24-1 to TRBJ2-1, with 9 nucleotides matching TRBD2. Germline assignment: CDR1 KGHDR and CDR2 SFDVKD. The CDR3 has 14 residues. The trim removed 7 bases at V and 8 bases at J, leaving 8 bases unmatched. In DNA, the CDR3 is TGTGCCACCAGGCTGGCTAGCGGGACAGATGAGCAGTTCTTC. Its protein product is CATRLASGTDEQFF.

In its sample, this clonotype was seen many times. V usage is TRBV6-1 and J usage is TRBJ2-3, with 9 bases lining up with TRBD2. The CDR3 has 18 amino acids. The J segment lost 0 bases and the V segment lost 5 bases, leaving 12 bases of the junction unmatched. CDR1 MNHNS and CDR2 SASEGT come from the germline V gene. The CDR3 protein is CASSYRPRTSESTDTQYF. CDR3 nucleotides: TGTGCCAGCAGTTACCGGCCCCGGACTAGCGAAAGCACAGATACGCAGTATTTT.

The CDR3, as DNA: TGTGCCAGCTCACCGCAATCGACAGAGAACACTGAAGCTTTCTTT. It yields the protein CASSPQSTENTEAFF. The chain combines TRBV18 with TRBJ1-1; possible D gene TRBD1, 5 bases. The CDR3 loop spans 15 amino acids. CDR1 and CDR2 from the germline V gene are KGHSH and LQKENI. V was cut by 3 bases and J by 1 base, with 12 bases left in between.

At least ten counts were recorded for this clonotype. This chain uses TRBV5-1 with TRBJ2-2; 10 bases are a match to TRBD2. This CDR3 spans 15 amino acids. The V gene's germline CDR1 is SGHRS and CDR2 YFSETQ. Germline trimming cut 2 bases from V and 4 bases from J; bases unmatched to any gene: 2. The CDR3 loop is CASSLLAGITGELFF. The CDR3 DNA follows: TGCGCCAGCAGCTTACTAGCGGGAATCACCGGGGAGCTGTTTTTT.

The J gene is TRBJ1-2, the V gene TRBV27; D is perhaps TRBD1 (5 bases). V lost 2 bases to trimming and J lost 8 bases, with 15 bases between them. CDR1 and CDR2 (germline): MNHEY, SMNVEV (reference sequence). The CDR3 is made up of 14 amino acids. CDR3 loop: CASSLRDGLEGYTF. The CDR3 region has the DNA TGTGCCAGCAGTTTAAGGGACGGCCTGGAAGGCTACACCTTC.

V and J are TRBV5-1 and TRBJ2-2, with D unresolved. The CDR3 is made up of 13 amino acids. Germline loops: CDR1 SGHRS, CDR2 YFSETQ. Trimming took off 5 bases at V and 7 bases at J, with 12 bases between the two ends. CDR3 residues: CASSWTLGGELFF. The CDR3 DNA reads TGCGCCAGCAGTTGGACGTTAGGCGGGGAGCTGTTTTTT.

Comment on this clonotype: The limits of the CDR3 on the DNA are not certain, so only TCRdb's listed CDR3 is given. This chain uses TRBV12-3 or TRBV12-4 with TRBJ2-1; the table's D call of TRBD1 was not tested on the DNA. Both ends counted, the CDR3 spans 13 residues. CDR3 amino acids: CASSFWGQGSAVF.

This clonotype turned up a few times. CDR3 bases: TGTGCCAGTAGTATGCGGAGGAACACAGATACGCAGTATTTT. The encoded protein is CASSMRRNTDTQYF. This sequence joins TRBV19 and TRBJ2-3; weak D call: TRBD2 (5 bases). Germline CDR1 and CDR2: LNHDA and SQIVND (reference sequence). This CDR3 spans 14 amino acids. With 3 bases removed from V and 2 bases from J, the gap between germline ends came to 9 bases.

This rearrangement joins TRBV11-1 to TRBJ2-3, with TRBD2 matching over 9 bases. J gave up 0 bases and V 5 bases, and 12 bases lay outside the gene matches. Looked up from germline, CDR1 is SGHAT and CDR2 is FQDESV (reference sequence). CDR3 length: 18 amino acids. This chain's CDR3 is CASSQYRASGTSTDTQYF. DNA of the CDR3: TGTGCCAGCAGCCAATACCGGGCTAGCGGGACGAGCACAGATACGCAGTATTTT. The full variable domain, with the rest looked up from reference TRBV11-1 and TRBJ2-3, is EAEVAQSPRYKITEKSQAVAFWCDPISGHATLYWYRQILGQGPELLVQFQDESVVDDSQLPKDRFSAERLKGVDSTLKIQPAELGDSAMYLCASSQYRASGTSTDTQYFGPGTRLTVL.

This chain uses TRBV24-1 with TRBJ2-3; D may be TRBD1 (5 bases). In germline, CDR1 is KGHDR, CDR2 SFDVKD. The V gene lost 6 bases and the J gene lost 0 bases, with 15 bases spanning the gap. This CDR3 spans 16 amino acids. CDR3 in DNA: TGTGCCACCAGTTCTCGAAGGGGCCCTAGCACAGATACGCAGTATTTT. Translation gives CATSSRRGPSTDTQYF.

V usage is TRBV27 and J usage is TRBJ1-2, with 7 bases matching TRBD1. Germline loops: CDR1 MNHEY, CDR2 SMNVEV (reference sequence). J lost 5 bases, V lost 5 bases, and 8 bases had no gene match. The CDR3 runs to 14 residues. The CDR3 protein is CASSRQGGSYGYTF. As DNA, the CDR3 is TGTGCCAGCAGTCGACAGGGTGGGAGTTATGGCTACACCTTC.

This clonotype was seen at least ten times. This rearrangement joins TRBV20-1 to TRBJ2-2; TRBD1 agrees at 10 bases. Germline CDR1 reads DFQATT; CDR2 reads SNEGSKA (reference sequence). The CDR3 runs 15 residues. With 6 bases clipped from V and 1 base from J, the junction kept 5 bases outside the gene matches. The CDR3 here is CSARQGAGNTGELFF. CDR3 nucleotide sequence: TGCAGTGCCAGACAGGGGGCGGGGAACACCGGGGAGCTGTTTTTT.

The genes are TRBV2 and TRBJ1-1, with TRBD1 matching over 7 bases. CDR1 is SNHLY, CDR2 FYNNEI, per germline. This CDR3 comprises 14 residues. V lost 4 bases and J lost 3; bases outside the gene matches: 5. CDR3 region: CASSADRRDTEAFF. The CDR3 DNA reads TGTGCCAGCAGTGCGGACAGGCGGGACACTGAAGCTTTCTTT.